This T cell receptor beta chain is from a study of neurological immune-mediated disorders (dated by TCRdb to the late 2010s). With respect to the entire study: Among the 34 multiple sclerosis patients, relapsing-remitting MS accounted for 31 and secondary progressive MS accounted for 3. The approximately 99 TCR-beta libraries included longitudinal samples, technical triplicates and paired sorted CD4+ and CD8+ T-cell subsets alongside PBMC samples. The cohort was made up of 68 subjects, consisting of roughly 14 HAM/TSP patients, 34 multiple sclerosis patients and 20 or so healthy controls. Peripheral blood TCR-beta repertoires from HTLV-I-associated myelopathy (HAM/TSP) patients, multiple sclerosis patients and healthy controls were compared by UMI-based sequencing. Overall study results and their limits: The highest TCR clonal expansion was observed in HAM/TSP patients, whereas the lowest was observed in MS patients, even when compared with healthy controls. Expanded clones from different subjects shared no identical CDR3 amino acid sequences, which suggests that TCR-beta repertoires were private in all groups. In a phylogenetic analysis, the repertoires of 18 out of 34 MS patients fell into a single cluster of related CDR3 sequences, pointing to a possible signature at the repertoire level. No clinical or MRI features were associated with the MS cluster, and the authors said that larger cohorts are needed.

For unsorted PBMC libraries, 2 million PBMCs were used after storage in RNAlater at -80 degrees C until RNA extraction. The multiple sclerosis patients were enrolled in a US clinical protocol that evaluated disease progression with magnetic resonance imaging. Peripheral blood was subjected to Ficoll-Hypaque density gradient centrifugation to isolate PBMCs, which were then cryopreserved in liquid nitrogen. cDNA synthesis used template-switch 5'RACE with a primer carrying a 10-nucleotide random unique molecular identifier tagging each TCR transcript. Each sequencing run produced over 170 million TCR-beta sequences covering 15-18 subjects. The RNeasy kit was used for extraction of total RNA. TCR-beta VDJ regions were amplified with primers for the TCR constant region and the 5'RACE anchor, using the KAPA Real-time Library Amplification kit. Sample indexes and Illumina adaptors were added in a first PCR, and a second PCR then increased library yield. After Ampure bead purification, the roughly 650 bp TCR product was size-selected on a 2% E-gel SizeSelection system. Before pooling, library quality was assessed on a Bioanalyzer, concentration was determined with Qubit, and library quantification was performed with the Kapa Library Quantification kit. Libraries were sequenced paired-end 2 x 150 bp on an Illumina HiSeq 2500. To increase sequence diversity, 25-30% phiX was spiked into each library pool. The original pipeline was this. Quality-filtered reads were processed with the UMI-based MiGEC pipeline, and over 75% of raw TCR sequences were removed by the MiGEC pipeline during error correction. VDJ genes were aligned to IMGT germline references, and each clonotype was defined by a unique CDR3 amino acid sequence together with V-J genes. Clonal expansion, Shannon diversity, and CDR3 relatedness (CalcPairwiseDistances, ClusterSamples) were evaluated with VDJtools, and phylogenetic trees were built with CLCbio workbench. Clones with at least 8 unique UMIs were defined as expanded, with this threshold being based on coefficient-of-variation modelling across technical triplicates. TCRdb took the public reads, trimmed them with fastp at Q25, ran MiXCR for clone calling and kept in-frame beta chains. Each CDR3 protein appears once, grouped with its most common genes and DNA. Clone size and V and J calls follow TCRdb, not the original study. This sample lists more than 45,000 distinct CDR3 sequences; around 4.2% were detected once. Jointly, the top ten make up 2.5% to 3% of the sample.

The table lists this clonotype with many counts. Its binding antigen is unknown. Per-base quality was not reported, and no clone a single base away is much larger than it. The sequencing input was PBMCs. This sequence originates from a man aged 45-65 years with multiple sclerosis.

The DNA sequence reads TGCAGCGTGGGTGGGGGGAACACTGAAGCTTTCTTT. This translates into CSVGGGNTEAFF. The rearrangement combines TRBV29-1 with TRBJ1-1, and perhaps TRBD1 as D gene, on 5 matching bases. The CDR3, cysteine through phenylalanine, is 12 amino acids long. Only the CDR3 part of the read is kept: 36 bases, read in frame from the first base. Cut back by 6 bases and 1 base, the V and J ends lie 9 bases apart. CDR1 is given as SQVTM and CDR2 as ANQGSEA, both from the germline V gene.